This TCR beta chain comes out of a study of blood T cell repertoires in COVID-19. Authors' data handling: Amplification with reference gene primers provided the estimates of nucleated cell counts. Libraries were prepared by immunoSEQ multiplex PCR; TCRdb keeps only in-frame clonotypes and omits some of them. The DNA gave D and trimming, while V, J and clone size come from that table. The sample comprises about 64,000 clones, just over 85% of which are singletons, and 1.2% rests with the top ten. The germline CDR1 and CDR2 sequences are SQVTM and ANQGSEA. Unmatched junction bases numbered 14, after V lost 4 bases and J lost 1 base. This CDR3 has 18 amino acids.

The sequence came from a man aged 40-49 years with acute or convalescent COVID-19. Sequenced material: peripheral blood. The chain has TRBV29-1 and TRBJ1-3; 9 bases align to TRBD1. DNA of the CDR3: TGCAGCGTTGCTCCGGGACAGGGACCCCAGCAGTCTGGAAACACCATATATTTT. This gives the protein CSVAPGQGPQQSGNTIYF. The full variable domain, with the rest looked up from reference TRBV29-1 and TRBJ1-3, is SAVISQKPSRDICQRGTSLTIQCQVDSQVTMMFWYRQQPGQSLTLIATANQGSEATYESGFVIDKFPISRPNLTFSTLTVSNMSPEDSSIYLCSVAPGQGPQQSGNTIYFGEGSWLTVV.